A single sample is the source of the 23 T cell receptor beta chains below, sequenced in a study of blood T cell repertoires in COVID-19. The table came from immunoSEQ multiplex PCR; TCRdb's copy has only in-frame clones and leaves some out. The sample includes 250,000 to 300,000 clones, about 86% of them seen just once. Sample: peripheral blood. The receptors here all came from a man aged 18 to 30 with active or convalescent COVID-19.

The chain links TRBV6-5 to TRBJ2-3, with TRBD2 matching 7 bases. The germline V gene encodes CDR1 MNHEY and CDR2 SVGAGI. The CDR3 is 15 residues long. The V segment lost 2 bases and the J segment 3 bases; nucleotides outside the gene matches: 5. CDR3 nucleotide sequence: TGTGCCAGCAGTTACCTGGCGGGAGTTACAGATACGCAGTATTTT. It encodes CASSYLAGVTDTQYF.

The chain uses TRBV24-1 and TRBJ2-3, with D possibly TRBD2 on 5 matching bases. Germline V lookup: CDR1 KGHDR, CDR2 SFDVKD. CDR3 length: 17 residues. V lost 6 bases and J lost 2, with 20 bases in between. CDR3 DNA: TGTGCCACCAGTTTGGGGAGCGGCGGTCTTTACACAGATACGCAGTATTTT. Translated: CATSLGSGGLYTDTQYF.

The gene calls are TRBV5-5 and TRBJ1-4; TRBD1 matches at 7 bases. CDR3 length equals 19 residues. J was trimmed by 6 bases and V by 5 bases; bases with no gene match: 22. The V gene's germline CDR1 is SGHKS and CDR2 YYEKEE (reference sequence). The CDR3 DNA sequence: TGTGCCAGCAGTTCAGACCGGACAGGCGACGATTACGATTATGAAAAACTGTTTTTT. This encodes CASSSDRTGDDYDYEKLFF.

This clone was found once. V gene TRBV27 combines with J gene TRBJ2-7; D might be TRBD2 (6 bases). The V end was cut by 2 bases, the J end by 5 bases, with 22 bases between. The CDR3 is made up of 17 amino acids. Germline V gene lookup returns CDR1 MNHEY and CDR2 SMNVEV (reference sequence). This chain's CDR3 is CASSLLTGVISPHEQYF. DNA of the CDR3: TGTGCCAGCAGTTTACTTACGGGAGTCATTTCGCCCCACGAGCAGTACTTC.

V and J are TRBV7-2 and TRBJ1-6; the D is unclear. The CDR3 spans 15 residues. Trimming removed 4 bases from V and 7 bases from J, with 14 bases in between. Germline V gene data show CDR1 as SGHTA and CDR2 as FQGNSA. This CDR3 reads CASSSSGMENSPLHF. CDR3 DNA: TGTGCCAGCAGCTCTTCGGGGATGGAAAATTCACCCCTCCACTTT.

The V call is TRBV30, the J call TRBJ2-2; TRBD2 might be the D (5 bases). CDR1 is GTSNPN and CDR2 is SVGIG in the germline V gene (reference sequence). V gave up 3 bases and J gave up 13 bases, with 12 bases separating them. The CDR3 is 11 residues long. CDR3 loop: CAWRGEAALFF. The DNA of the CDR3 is TGTGCCTGGAGGGGAGAGGCCGCGCTGTTTTTT.

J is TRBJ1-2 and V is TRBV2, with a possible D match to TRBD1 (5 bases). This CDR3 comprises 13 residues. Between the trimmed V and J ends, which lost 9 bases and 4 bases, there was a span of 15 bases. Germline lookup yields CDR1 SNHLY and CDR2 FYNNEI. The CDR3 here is CARMVGGIYGYTF. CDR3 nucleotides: TGTGCCAGAATGGTGGGGGGGATCTATGGCTACACCTTC. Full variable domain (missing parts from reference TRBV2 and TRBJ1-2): EPEVTQTPSHQVTQMGQEVILRCVPISNHLYFYWYRQILGQKVEFLVSFYNNEISEKSEIFDDQFSVERPDGSNFTLKIRSTKLEDSAMYFCARMVGGIYGYTFGSGTRLTVV.

DNA for the CDR3: TGTGCCAGCAGCTCCCCCTTTGCGGAGCAGTACTTC. Its translation: CASSSPFAEQYF. The V gene is TRBV7-9, the J gene TRBJ2-7, with unresolved D. Germline assignment: CDR1 SEHNR and CDR2 FQNEAQ (reference sequence). This CDR3 region has 12 residues. V lost 4 bases, J lost 7 bases, and 11 bases lay in between.

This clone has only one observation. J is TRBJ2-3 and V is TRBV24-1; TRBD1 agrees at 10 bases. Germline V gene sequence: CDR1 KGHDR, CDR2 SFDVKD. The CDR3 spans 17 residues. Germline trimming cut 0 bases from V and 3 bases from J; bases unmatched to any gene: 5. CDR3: CATSDLFAGQGTDTQYF. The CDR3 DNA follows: TGTGCCACCAGTGATTTGTTCGCGGGACAGGGGACAGATACGCAGTATTTT.

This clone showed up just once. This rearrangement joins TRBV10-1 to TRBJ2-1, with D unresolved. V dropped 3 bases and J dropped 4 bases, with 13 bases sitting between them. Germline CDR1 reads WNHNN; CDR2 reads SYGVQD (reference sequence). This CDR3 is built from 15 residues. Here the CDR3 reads CASSEVSERYNEQFF. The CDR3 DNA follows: TGCGCCAGCAGTGAAGTCAGCGAGCGATACAATGAGCAGTTCTTC.

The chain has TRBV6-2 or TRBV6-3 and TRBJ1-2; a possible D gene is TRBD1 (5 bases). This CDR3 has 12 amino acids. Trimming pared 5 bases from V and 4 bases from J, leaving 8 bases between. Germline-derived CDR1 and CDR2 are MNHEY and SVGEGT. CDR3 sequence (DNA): TGTGCCAGCAGTCAGGGTTTCTATGGCTACACCTTC. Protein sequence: CASSQGFYGYTF.

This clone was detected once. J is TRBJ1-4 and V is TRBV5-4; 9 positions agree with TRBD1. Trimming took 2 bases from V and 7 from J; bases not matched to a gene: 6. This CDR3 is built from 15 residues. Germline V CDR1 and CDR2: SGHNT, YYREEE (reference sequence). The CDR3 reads CASSFITGGVEKLFF. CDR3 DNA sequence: TGTGCCAGCAGCTTTATTACAGGGGGCGTTGAAAAACTGTTTTTT.

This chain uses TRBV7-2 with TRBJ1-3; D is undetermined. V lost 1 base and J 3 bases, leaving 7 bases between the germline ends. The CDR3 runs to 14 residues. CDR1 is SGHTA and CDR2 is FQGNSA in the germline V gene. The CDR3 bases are TGTGCCAGCAGCTTAGGAGCCCGTGGAAACACCATATATTTT. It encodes CASSLGARGNTIYF.

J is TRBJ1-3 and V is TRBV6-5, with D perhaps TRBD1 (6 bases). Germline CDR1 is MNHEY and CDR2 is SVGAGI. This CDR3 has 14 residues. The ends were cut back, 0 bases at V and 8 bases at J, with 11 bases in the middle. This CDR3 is CASSYSGGGDTIYF. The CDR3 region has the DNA TGTGCCAGCAGTTACTCAGGGGGAGGGGACACCATATATTTT.

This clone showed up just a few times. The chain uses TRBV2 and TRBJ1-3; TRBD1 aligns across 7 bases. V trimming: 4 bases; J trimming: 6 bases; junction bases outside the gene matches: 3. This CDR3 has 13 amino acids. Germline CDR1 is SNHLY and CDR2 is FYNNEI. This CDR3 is CASSVKGANTIYF. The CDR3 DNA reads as TGTGCCAGCAGTGTTAAGGGGGCAAACACCATATATTTT.

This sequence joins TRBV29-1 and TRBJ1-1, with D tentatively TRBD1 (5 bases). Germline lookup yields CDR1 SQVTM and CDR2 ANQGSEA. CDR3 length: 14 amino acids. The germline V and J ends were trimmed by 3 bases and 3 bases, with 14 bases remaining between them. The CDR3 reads CSVEQGDWYTEAFF. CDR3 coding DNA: TGCAGCGTTGAGCAGGGCGATTGGTACACTGAAGCTTTCTTT. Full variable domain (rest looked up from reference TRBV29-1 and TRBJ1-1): SAVISQKPSRDICQRGTSLTIQCQVDSQVTMMFWYRQQPGQSLTLIATANQGSEATYESGFVIDKFPISRPNLTFSTLTVSNMSPEDSSIYLCSVEQGDWYTEAFFGQGTRLTVV.

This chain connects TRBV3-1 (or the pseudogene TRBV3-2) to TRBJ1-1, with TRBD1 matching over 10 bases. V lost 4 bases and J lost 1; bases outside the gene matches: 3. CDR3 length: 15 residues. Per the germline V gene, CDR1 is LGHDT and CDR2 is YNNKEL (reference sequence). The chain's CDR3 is CASSLGTGENTEAFF. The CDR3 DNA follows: TGTGCCAGCAGCCTAGGGACAGGGGAGAACACTGAAGCTTTCTTT.

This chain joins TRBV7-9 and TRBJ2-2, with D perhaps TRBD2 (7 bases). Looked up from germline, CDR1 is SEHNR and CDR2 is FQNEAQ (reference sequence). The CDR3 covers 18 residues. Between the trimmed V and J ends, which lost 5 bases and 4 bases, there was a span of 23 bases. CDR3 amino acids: CASSPIRGGAYSTGELFF. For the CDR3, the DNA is TGTGCCAGCAGCCCCATAAGGGGGGGGGCCTATAGCACCGGGGAGCTGTTTTTT.

This CDR3 reads CASSHDSAGNTIYF. CDR3 nucleotide sequence: TGTGCCAGCAGTCACGACTCAGCTGGAAACACCATATATTTT. The chain couples TRBV6-6 to TRBJ1-3; no clear D gene. The CDR3 length is 14 residues. V lost 5 bases and J 2 bases, leaving 10 bases between the germline ends. The germline CDR1 and CDR2 sequences are MNHNY and SVGAGI (reference sequence).

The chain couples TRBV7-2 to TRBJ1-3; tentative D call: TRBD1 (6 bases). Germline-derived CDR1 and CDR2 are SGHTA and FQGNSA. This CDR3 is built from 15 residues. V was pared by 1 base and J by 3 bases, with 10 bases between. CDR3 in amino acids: CASSLEGTRGNTIYF. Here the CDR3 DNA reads TGTGCCAGCAGCTTAGAAGGGACACGTGGAAACACCATATATTTT.

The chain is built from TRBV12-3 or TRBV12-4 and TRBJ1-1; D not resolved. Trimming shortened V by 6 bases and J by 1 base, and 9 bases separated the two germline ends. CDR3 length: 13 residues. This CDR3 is CASSLYRNTEAFF. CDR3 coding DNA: TGTGCCAGCAGCCTTTACAGGAACACTGAAGCTTTCTTT.

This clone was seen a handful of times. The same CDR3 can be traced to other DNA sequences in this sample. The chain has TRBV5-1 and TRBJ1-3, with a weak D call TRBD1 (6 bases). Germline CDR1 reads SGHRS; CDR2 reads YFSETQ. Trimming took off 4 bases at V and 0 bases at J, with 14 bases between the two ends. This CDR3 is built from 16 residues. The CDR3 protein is CASSVTGSYSGNTIYF. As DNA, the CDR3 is TGCGCCAGCAGCGTGACAGGATCCTACTCTGGAAACACCATATATTTT.

This chain's CDR3 is CASSRSSGGPGEQYF. The DNA for the CDR3 is TGTGCCAGCTCTCGATCAAGCGGGGGTCCCGGGGAGCAGTACTTC. The chain links TRBV18 to TRBJ2-7; TRBD2 agrees at 8 bases. CDR3 size: 15 residues. After removal of 6 bases from V and 7 bases from J, the junction contained 14 bases not matched to a gene. Germline loops: CDR1 KGHSH, CDR2 LQKENI.